Below, one T cell receptor (beta chain) is given with its context. The specificity of this receptor is unknown. There are no base qualities to consult, and no much larger clone falls within one base. Preparation of the library involved the immunoSEQ multiplex PCR assay. High-throughput TCR-beta CDR3 sequencing of genomic DNA from most patients was performed by Adaptive Biotechnologies. The authors' pipeline ran thus. TCR sequencing data for around 19 patients were retrieved from Adaptive's ImmunoSEQ software; a few other patients were processed with MiXCR and VDJtools. CDR3 nucleotide sequences shared between donor and recipient were removed because their origin could not be assigned. To count as alloreactive, a clone needed at least 2-fold expansion over unstimulated cells and a minimum CFSE-low frequency of 0.002% (template counts) or 0.001% (read counts). Clones detected in sequenced pre-transplant spleen, lymph node, or MLR CFSE-low populations of the donor or recipient were defined as mappable. The cumulative frequency of alloreactive clones was calculated as a percentage of all sequences, weighted by copy number. TCRdb mirrors the immuneACCESS table, restricted to in-frame sequences. Some clones are absent from its copies; in checked studies, under half trace to an unresolved V gene, and the reason for the others is unknown. The D gene and trimming were derived from the DNA, and the V and J assignments and clone size from that table. Counted in this sample were some 29,000 clones; about 80% of them appeared once. Together, the top ten hold approximately 3% of the sample.

The data are from a study of graft-versus-host responses after intestinal transplantation (dated by TCRdb to 2020 to 2023). Notes on the research overall: The transplants that recipients got were multivisceral, liver-intestinal, or isolated intestinal. Alloreactive clones were identified by sequencing pre-transplant mixed lymphocyte reaction products and comparing them with unstimulated pre-transplant donor and recipient T cells. Bulk TCR-beta CDR3 sequencing was used to track graft-versus-host and host-versus-graft alloreactive T cell clones in the graft, circulation and bone marrow after intestinal transplantation. Of the roughly 23 intestinal transplant recipients enrolled in the cohort, one of whom was a retransplant, 3 patients without pretransplant specimens were excluded. Donor T cell macrochimerism was defined as a peak of at least 4% donor T cells among recipient peripheral blood mononuclear cells. Every recipient was given anti-thymocyte globulin induction, then maintenance tacrolimus and steroids for 2 to 3 years. Rather than being sequenced by the commercial service, samples from a few later patients were sequenced in-house on an Illumina MiSeq and processed with MiXCR.

Trimming costs V 5 bases and J 4 bases, and their ends lie 15 bases apart. CDR1 SGHVS and CDR2 FQNEAQ are derived from the germline V gene. The CDR3 goes from the cysteine to the phenylalanine over 15 residues. Only the CDR3 part of the read is kept: 45 bases, read in frame from the first base. Here is what the overall study found, with its caveats: Early after transplant, peak levels of circulating GvH clones were associated with declines in HvG clones. The relatively low number and heterogeneity of intestinal transplant patients limited the conclusions. In patients with donor T cell macrochimerism, the allografts had high GvH to HvG T cell clonal ratios. GvH clones were detected in recipient bone marrow, and some of these GvH clones were observed earlier in ileal mucosa or blood, consistent with an intestinal mucosal origin.

To isolate intraepithelial and lamina propria lymphocytes from graft specimens, dithiothreitol, EDTA incubations and collagenase D digestion were used. Bulk TCR-beta sequencing was performed on serial intestinal graft biopsy specimens collected as late as 600 days after transplant. The receptor was derived from a human patient who received an intestinal transplant, so some T cells may come from the graft donor. Recombination linked TRBV7-8 to TRBJ1-5, with the D segment identity uncertain. The sequenced sample was ileum tissue, obtained 98 days after intestinal transplantation. The bases read TGTGCCAGCAGCCCACACGACGGAACTAATCAGCCCCAGCATTTT. This encodes CASSPHDGTNQPQHF.